The TCR beta chain under discussion was sequenced for a study of T cell changes during pregnancy in multiple sclerosis. Comments on this clone: The same CDR3 is also encoded by other DNA sequences in this sample.

Measured with immunoSEQ multiplex PCR; TCRdb has only the in-frame clones, and not every one. The table has some 80,000 clones, about 91% seen once. Germline V CDR1 and CDR2: LNHDA, SQIVND (reference sequence). The CDR3 loop spans 14 amino acids. Trimming at V came to 11 bases and at J to 0 bases, leaving 6 bases not matched to a gene. The chain uses TRBV19 and TRBJ1-5; TRBD1 matches at 8 bases. Sequencing was performed on peripheral blood, taken before pregnancy. The receptor was derived from a female donor with multiple sclerosis, enrolled in a pregnancy study. CDR3: CAGGTGDSNQPQHF. DNA of the CDR3: TGTGCCGGCGGGACAGGCGATAGCAATCAGCCCCAGCATTTT.